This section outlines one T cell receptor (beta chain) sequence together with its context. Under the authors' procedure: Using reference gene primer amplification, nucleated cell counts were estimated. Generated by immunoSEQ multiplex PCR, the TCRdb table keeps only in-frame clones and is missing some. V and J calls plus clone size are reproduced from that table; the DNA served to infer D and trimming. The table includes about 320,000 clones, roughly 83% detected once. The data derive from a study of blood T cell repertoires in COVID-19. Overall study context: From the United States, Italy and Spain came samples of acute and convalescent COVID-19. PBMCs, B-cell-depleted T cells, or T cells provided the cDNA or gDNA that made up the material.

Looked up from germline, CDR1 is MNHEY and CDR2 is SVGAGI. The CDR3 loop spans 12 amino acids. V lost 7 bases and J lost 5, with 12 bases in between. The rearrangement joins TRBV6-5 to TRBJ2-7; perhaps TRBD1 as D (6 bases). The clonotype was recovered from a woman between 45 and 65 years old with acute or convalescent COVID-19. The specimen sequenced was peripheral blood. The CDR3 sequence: CASKMGDNEQYF. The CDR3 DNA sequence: TGTGCCAGCAAAATGGGGGACAACGAGCAGTACTTC.